This T cell receptor (beta chain) was sequenced for a study of T cell responses to AZD1222 COVID-19 vaccine. Findings and caveats of the study: With two AZD1222 doses given, Spike-specific TCR breadth and depth both rose. Reportedly, close to half of spike-specific TCRs are directed against unmutated variant regions. Donors were largely white British and mainly female; clonal diversity was possibly underestimated. Baseline serology detected seropositivity in only five or six AZD1222 recipients.

V gave up 6 bases and J gave up 0 bases, with 12 bases separating them. This CDR3 is 15 amino acids long. Germline V gene sequence: CDR1 LNHDA, CDR2 SQIVND (reference sequence). Profiling relied on immunoSEQ multiplex PCR, and the TCRdb table lists in-frame clones only, not all of them. The top ten clones hold 1% of a sample with about 220,000 clones, 85% to 95% of them seen once. About this clone itself: Its antigen is still unknown.

The chain combines TRBV19 with TRBJ1-5; D call uncertain. Sequencing used peripheral blood, obtained on day 0 of MenACWY control vaccination. This TCR came from an adult in good health. The CDR3 bases are TGTGCCAGTAGAGTCCTCGGGAGTAGCAATCAGCCCCAGCATTTT. Encoded protein: CASRVLGSSNQPQHF.